This TCR beta chain was documented in a study of cytomegalovirus exposure and HLA in healthy donors. Germline V gene lookup returns CDR1 SGHRS and CDR2 YFSETQ. V dropped 2 bases and J dropped 7; count of bases not matched to a gene: 10. The CDR3 loop spans 16 amino acids. The table came from immunoSEQ multiplex PCR; TCRdb's copy has only in-frame clones and leaves some out. This sample has some 170,000 clones, with approximately 86% found just once. To note about this clone: Its cognate antigen is unknown.

General observations from the study: TCR clusters originating in the first cohort tended to co-occur in the approximately 120 validation repertoires, according to a later analysis. In vitro confirmation showed a few CMV-associated chains to be CMV antigen specific. Among TCR sequences, most were rare, though some public TCRs appeared in many donors.

The donors were part of the validation cohort of 100 to 150 subjects. That cohort was separate from the first cohort, which comprised several hundred subjects. V gene TRBV5-1 combines with J gene TRBJ2-2; 8 nucleotides match TRBD2. Source material: PBMCs. The sequence was collected from a man aged 18 to 35 in good health and CMV-seropositive. The CDR3 region is CASSFSGASTGGELFF. DNA for the CDR3: TGCGCCAGCAGCTTTAGCGGGGCCAGTACAGGCGGGGAGCTGTTTTTT.